The rows below give T cell receptor beta chains drawn from one sample of a study of human T cells and chemical hapten exposure. Using its own MiXCR run on the 5' RACE reads, TCRdb lists one record per CDR3 protein. The sample consists of more than 75,000 distinct CDR3 sequences, approximately 15% of them appearing once. All receptors derive from a female donor in good health. CDR3s include the opening cysteine and the closing phenylalanine or tryptophan. Fields, in order: D gene, V gene, CDR3 protein. The D gene is left open where the match is weak.

d_gene: TRBD1
v_gene: TRBV5-1
CDR3aa: CASTETGKAEAFF

d_gene: -
v_gene: TRBV10-2
CDR3aa: CASRGGGIYGYTF

d_gene: TRBD1
v_gene: TRBV29-1
CDR3aa: CSVARGSDTEAFF

d_gene: -
v_gene: TRBV5-1
CDR3aa: CASSLAWGRVNTEAFF

d_gene: -
v_gene: TRBV12-3/TRBV12-4
CDR3aa: CASSLAGQLYGYTF

d_gene: TRBD1
v_gene: TRBV3-1
CDR3aa: CASSQQGAIGQPQHF

d_gene: -
v_gene: TRBV12-3/TRBV12-4
CDR3aa: CASSIQGGEQYF

d_gene: -
v_gene: TRBV10-2
CDR3aa: CASSVTRSGANVLTF

d_gene: -
v_gene: TRBV28
CDR3aa: CASSFSRPQHF

d_gene: TRBD2
v_gene: TRBV28
CDR3aa: CASRLAGGSEQFF

d_gene: -
v_gene: TRBV16
CDR3aa: CASSPRGGESRLAEAFF

d_gene: -
v_gene: TRBV7-9
CDR3aa: CASSLDSQPQHF

d_gene: TRBD2
v_gene: TRBV12-3/TRBV12-4
CDR3aa: CASSTTSGSRNEQFF

d_gene: TRBD1
v_gene: TRBV15
CDR3aa: CATSTWTTGGEDTQYF

d_gene: -
v_gene: TRBV30
CDR3aa: CAWSGSVNTDTQYF

d_gene: -
v_gene: TRBV10-3
CDR3aa: CASQDGLSSTEAFF

d_gene: -
v_gene: TRBV10-3
CDR3aa: CAITGGFPDTQYF

d_gene: -
v_gene: TRBV28
CDR3aa: CASTPPGHTNTEAFF

d_gene: TRBD1
v_gene: TRBV29-1
CDR3aa: CSVLGGQRADTQYF

d_gene: -
v_gene: TRBV29-1
CDR3aa: CSVDRGNTGELFF

d_gene: TRBD1
v_gene: TRBV11-2
CDR3aa: CASSYATRQGGEQYF

d_gene: TRBD2
v_gene: TRBV30
CDR3aa: CAWQKGLAGGGETQYF

d_gene: -
v_gene: TRBV5-1
CDR3aa: CASSPEAGYGYTF

d_gene: -
v_gene: TRBV6-6
CDR3aa: CASSYSPRGGEKLFF

d_gene: TRBD1
v_gene: TRBV12-3/TRBV12-4
CDR3aa: CASTHGDDRAEQYF

d_gene: -
v_gene: TRBV12-3/TRBV12-4
CDR3aa: CASSWGPYNEQFF

d_gene: -
v_gene: TRBV5-1
CDR3aa: CASSLLGVEGTEAFF

d_gene: -
v_gene: TRBV30
CDR3aa: CAWSPTRLVGEQFF

d_gene: TRBD1
v_gene: TRBV28
CDR3aa: CASRPEGQANYEQYF

d_gene: TRBD2
v_gene: TRBV27
CDR3aa: CASTRRLAGVETQYF

d_gene: -
v_gene: TRBV20-1
CDR3aa: CSAELEASEKLFF

d_gene: -
v_gene: TRBV27
CDR3aa: CASSSGSTYNEQFF

d_gene: -
v_gene: TRBV6-2/TRBV6-3
CDR3aa: CASSYLSRDTQYF